This TCR beta chain was found in a study of T cell responses to AZD1222 COVID-19 vaccine. The study, taken as a whole, reports: Across the whole spike, CD4 TCRs peaked at regions 160-218 and 743-854. Spike-specific TCRs gained breadth and depth after people received two AZD1222 doses. Close to half of all spike-specific TCRs reportedly target regions of the variants that are unmutated. Mostly white British, mostly female donors; authors suggested clonal diversity may be underestimated.

Clones were read by immunoSEQ multiplex PCR, and TCRdb kept only the in-frame ones, dropping some. The sample has 130,000 to 150,000 clones, approximately 88% seen once. A remark on this clone: As yet, its antigen is unknown.

CDR1 is SGHTA, CDR2 FQGNSA, per germline. Trimming removed 4 bases from V and 2 bases from J; junction bases left unmatched: 4. This CDR3 region has 15 residues. This chain uses TRBV7-2 with TRBJ2-3, with 9 bases that match TRBD2. Here the sequenced sample was peripheral blood, taken 28 days after the second dose of the MenACWY control vaccine. The TCR originated in an adult who received the MenACWY meningococcal vaccine as a control. The CDR3 DNA reads as TGTGCCAGCAGCTCTAGCGGGATGAACACAGATACGCAGTATTTT. Translation: CASSSSGMNTDTQYF.